The sequence of this T cell receptor beta chain was determined in a study of T cells in tuberculosis (dated 2018 in TCRdb). Broadly, across the study: To characterize T cells specific for the mycobacterial lipid antigen glucose monomycolate (GMM), the study used CD1B tetramers together with high-throughput TCR immunosequencing. PBMC from patients with active tuberculosis were archived either before the start of standard anti-tuberculosis treatment or within 7 days of starting that treatment. In a South African clinical cohort, IGRA-negative adolescents, IGRA-positive adolescents with latent tuberculosis and adults with active tuberculosis were compared, with under 12 people in each group.

With respect to this clone: It lacks a known antigen. No qualities accompany the bases; no much larger clone lies one base away.

What this sample's time point label stands for: new active TB diagnosis, blood taken before or within 7 days of starting treatment. Active tuberculosis patients were HIV-seronegative South African adults aged 18 years or older with a new diagnosis. Active tuberculosis was confirmed by positive sputum smear microscopy and/or positive M. tuberculosis culture. Unsorted cryopreserved PBMC were immunosequenced, covering on average around 100,000 T cells per clinical donor. TCR libraries were generated with the immunoSEQ multiplex PCR assay, using TCR-beta and/or TCR-alpha/delta assays for each sample. The amplified TCR libraries were sequenced on the Illumina high-throughput platform. Processing in the source paper ran as follows. Clustering and dimensionality reduction relied on pairwise TCRdist distances among GMM-specific receptors from T cells that were either sorted ex vivo or expanded in vitro. Each clinical repertoire was scored by mean NN-distance, the average TCRdist to the nearest 10% of tetramer-positive reference sequences. GEM TCR motif frequency was calculated as the fraction of unique TCRs that matched known GEM sequences by V/J usage and CDR3 length. Active tuberculosis was classified by linear discriminant analysis with leave-one-out cross-validation, implemented in scikit-learn. Imported from immuneACCESS, the table was reduced by TCRdb to in-frame sequences with V and J called. These copies leave out some clones; in studies compared against another copy, an unresolved V gene accounts for under half, and the cause of the remainder is not known. That table furnishes V, J and clone size, whereas the DNA furnished D and trimming. The sample table holds about 33,000 clones, of which 92% were seen once. The ten largest clonotypes hold about 7.7% of the sample.

General findings and caveats noted by the study authors: A classifier using the diverse GMM-specific repertoire reached 87% accuracy (AUROC 0.85 to 0.9), compared with approximately 73% accuracy using GEM motif frequencies. Which clinical samples got chosen depended on the availability of cryopreserved specimens, and the active tuberculosis cases were adults, whereas the controls were adolescents. Active tuberculosis TCR-alpha repertoires showed smaller mean NN-distances to GMM-specific TCRs than IGRA-negative controls, suggesting clonal expansion of these TCRs. The smaller NN-distances in active tuberculosis patients were driven in part by shorter CDR3-alpha lengths, while the difference seen for TCR-beta was not statistically significant.

The junction carries 9 bases between V and J, which are trimmed by 6 bases and 0 bases respectively. There are 14 amino acids in the CDR3, from cysteine to phenylalanine inclusive. Here the CDR3 DNA is all that survives: 42 bases in frame from base 1. Sequences LGHNT (CDR1) and FRNRAP (CDR2) are obtained from the germline V gene. The input for sequencing was PBMCs, taken at tuberculosis diagnosis. This TCR derives from an adult with tuberculosis. Some clones in this sample may be carry-over from other donors' samples. The V and J segments used are TRBV12-5 and TRBJ1-3; a confident D gene designation cannot be given. The sequence in DNA is TGTGCTAGTGGCTTGTCCGGCTCTGGAAACACCATATATTTT. Translated, it reads CASGLSGSGNTIYF.